This record looks at one T cell receptor beta chain sequence and its context. Antigen specificity is unknown. This specimen comes from a study of blood T cells in healthy people across ages. Study-wide results and limits: Total diversity from one million sequenced T cells was likely underestimated. No conclusive comparison of naive versus antigen-experienced cells was possible with unsorted PBMCs.

The total RNA that was extracted per sample amounted to at least 5 micrograms. A second PCR, run for about 7 to 11 cycles, used a sample-barcoded 5' primer plus a J-beta primer mix. Each cDNA was tagged by a template-switch adaptor containing 12 random nucleotides. TCRdb reprocessed the 5' RACE reads via MiXCR and lists one record per CDR3 protein. The sample contains roughly 800,000 distinct CDR3 sequences, roughly 64% of which appear only once. This CDR3 has 15 amino acids. Looked up from germline, CDR1 is SGHRS and CDR2 is YFSETQ. Deletions cut 0 bases from V and 1 base from J, with 9 bases between.

This receptor was taken from a young man in good health. The chain joins TRBV5-1 to TRBJ2-3, with D uncertain. Source material: blood. CDR3 protein: CASSLVNSGTDTQYF. The CDR3 nucleotides are TGCGCCAGCAGCTTGGTTAATAGTGGCACAGATACGCAGTATTTT. Filled out from reference TRBV5-1 and TRBJ2-3, the complete variable domain reads KAGVTQTPRYLIKTRGQQVTLSCSPISGHRSVSWYQQTPGQGLQFLFEYFSETQRNKGNFPGRFSGRQFSNSRSEMNVSTLELGDSALYLCASSLVNSGTDTQYFGPGTRLTVL.